This TCR beta chain is from a study of blood T cell repertoires in COVID-19. Study summary: Acute-phase and convalescent COVID-19 samples originated in the United States, Italy and Spain. From T cells, B-cell-depleted T cells, or PBMCs came the material, which was cDNA or gDNA.

Only in-frame clones appear in the TCRdb table, and some are missing; sequencing was by immunoSEQ multiplex PCR. The repertoire has approximately 300,000 clones, about 93% of them found once; the top ten carry roughly 6.8%. V lost 0 bases to trimming and J lost 6 bases, with 11 bases between them. The CDR3 is made up of 13 amino acids. The germline CDR1 and CDR2 sequences are GTSNPN and SVGIG (reference sequence). Enrolment of Seattle patients took place during active infection, and they were followed longitudinally. The chain employs TRBV30 and TRBJ1-1; TRBD1 might be the D (6 bases). Sequenced material: peripheral blood. The receptor comes from a woman aged 30 to 39 with COVID-19, enrolled during active disease. Written as DNA, the CDR3 is TGTGCCTGGAGTGTAGGGGGAGTCGCTGAAGCTTTCTTT. It specifies CAWSVGGVAEAFF.